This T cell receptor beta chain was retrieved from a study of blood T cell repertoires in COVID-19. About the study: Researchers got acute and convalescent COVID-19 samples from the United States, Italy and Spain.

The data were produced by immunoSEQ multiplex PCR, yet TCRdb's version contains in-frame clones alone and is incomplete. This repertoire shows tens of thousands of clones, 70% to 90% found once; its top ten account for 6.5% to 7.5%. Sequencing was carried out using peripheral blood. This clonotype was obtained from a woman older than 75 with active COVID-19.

The CDR3 DNA is TGTGCCAGCTCCATTTCCGGGACAACCACAGATACGCAGTATTTT. Amino acid sequence: CASSISGTTTDTQYF. The chain links TRBV18 to TRBJ2-3; D possibly corresponds to TRBD1 (6 bases). In germline, CDR1 is KGHSH, CDR2 LQKENI. CDR3 size: 15 residues. V lost 6 bases to trimming and J lost 2 bases, with 15 bases between them. Full variable domain (remainder filled in from reference TRBV18 and TRBJ2-3): NAGVMQNPRHLVRRRGQEARLRCSPMKGHSHVYWYRQLPEEGLKFMVYLQKENIIDESGMPKERFSAEFPKEGPSILRIQQVVRGDSAAYFCASSISGTTTDTQYFGPGTRLTVL.